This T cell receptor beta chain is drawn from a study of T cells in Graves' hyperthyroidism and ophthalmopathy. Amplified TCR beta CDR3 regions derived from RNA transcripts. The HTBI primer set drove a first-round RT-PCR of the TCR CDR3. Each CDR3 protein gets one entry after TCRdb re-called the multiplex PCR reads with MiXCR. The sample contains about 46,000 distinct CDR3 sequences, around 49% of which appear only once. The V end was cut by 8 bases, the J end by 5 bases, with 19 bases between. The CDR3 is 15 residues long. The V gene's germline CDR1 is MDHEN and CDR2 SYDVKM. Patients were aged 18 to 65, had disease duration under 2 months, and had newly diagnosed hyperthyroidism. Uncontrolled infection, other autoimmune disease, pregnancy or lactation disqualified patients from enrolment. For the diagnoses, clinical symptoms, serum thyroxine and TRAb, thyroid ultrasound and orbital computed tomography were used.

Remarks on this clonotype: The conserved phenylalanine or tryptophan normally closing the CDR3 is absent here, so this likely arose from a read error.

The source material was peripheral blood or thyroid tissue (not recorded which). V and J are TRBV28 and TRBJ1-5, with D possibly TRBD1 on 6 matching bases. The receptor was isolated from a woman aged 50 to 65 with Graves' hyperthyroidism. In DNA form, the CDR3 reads TGTGCCAGCGGTTCGGGGGGCGCGCACCATCAGCCCCAGCATCTT. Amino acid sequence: CASGSGGAHHQPQHL.